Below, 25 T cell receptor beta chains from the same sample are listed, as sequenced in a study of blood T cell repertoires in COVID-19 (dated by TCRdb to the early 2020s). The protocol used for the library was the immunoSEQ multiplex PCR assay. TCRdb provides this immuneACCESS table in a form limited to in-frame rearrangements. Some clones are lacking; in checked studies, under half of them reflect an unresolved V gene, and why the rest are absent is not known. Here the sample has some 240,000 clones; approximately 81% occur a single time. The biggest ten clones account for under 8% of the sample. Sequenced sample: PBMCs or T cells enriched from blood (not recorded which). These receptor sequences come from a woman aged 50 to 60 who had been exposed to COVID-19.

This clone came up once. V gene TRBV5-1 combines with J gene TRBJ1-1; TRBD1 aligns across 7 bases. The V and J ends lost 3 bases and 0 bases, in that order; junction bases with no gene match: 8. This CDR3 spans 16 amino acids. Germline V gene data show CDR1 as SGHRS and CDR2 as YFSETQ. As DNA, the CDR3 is TGCGCCAGCAGCTCGGAGACAGGGTTCATGAACACTGAAGCTTTCTTT. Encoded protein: CASSSETGFMNTEAFF.

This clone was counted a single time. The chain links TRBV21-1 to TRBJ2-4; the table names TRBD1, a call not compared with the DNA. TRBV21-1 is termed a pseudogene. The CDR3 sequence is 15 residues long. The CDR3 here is CASSEPGTGKNIQYF. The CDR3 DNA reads TGTGCCAGCAGCGAGCCCGGGACAGGGAAAAACATTCAGTACTTC.

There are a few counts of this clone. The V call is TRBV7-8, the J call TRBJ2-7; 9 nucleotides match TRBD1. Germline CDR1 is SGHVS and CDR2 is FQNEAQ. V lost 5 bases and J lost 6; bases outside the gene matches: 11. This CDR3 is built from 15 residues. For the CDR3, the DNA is TGTGCCAGCAGCCTTGGACAGGGGAGGGTCCCCGAGCAGTACTTC. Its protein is CASSLGQGRVPEQYF.

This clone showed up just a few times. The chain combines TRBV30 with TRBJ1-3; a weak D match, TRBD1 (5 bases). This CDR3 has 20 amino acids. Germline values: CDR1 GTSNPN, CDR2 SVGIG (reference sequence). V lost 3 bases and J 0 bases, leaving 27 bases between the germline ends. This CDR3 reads CAWRQPWGRASSISGNTIYF. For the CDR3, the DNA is TGTGCCTGGAGGCAACCGTGGGGCAGGGCTTCCTCGATCTCTGGAAACACCATATATTTT.

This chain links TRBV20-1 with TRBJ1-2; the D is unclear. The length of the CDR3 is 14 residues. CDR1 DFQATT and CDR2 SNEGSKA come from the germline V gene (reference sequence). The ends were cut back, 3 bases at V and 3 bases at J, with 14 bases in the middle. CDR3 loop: CSASRPELDYGYTF. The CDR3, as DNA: TGCAGTGCTAGTAGGCCAGAACTAGACTATGGCTACACCTTC.

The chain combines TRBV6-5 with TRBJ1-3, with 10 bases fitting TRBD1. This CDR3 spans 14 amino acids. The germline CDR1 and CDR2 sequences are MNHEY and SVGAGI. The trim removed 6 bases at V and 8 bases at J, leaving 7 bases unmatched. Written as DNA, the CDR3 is TGTGCCAGCAGCTCGACAGGGGGCCGAGACACCATATATTTT. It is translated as CASSSTGGRDTIYF.

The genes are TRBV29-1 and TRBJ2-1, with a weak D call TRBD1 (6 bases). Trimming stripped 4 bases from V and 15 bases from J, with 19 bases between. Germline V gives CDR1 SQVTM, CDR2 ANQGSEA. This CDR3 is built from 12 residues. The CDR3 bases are TGCAGCGTTGCTTCCGGAAGGACAGAGGGGTTCTTC. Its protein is CSVASGRTEGFF.

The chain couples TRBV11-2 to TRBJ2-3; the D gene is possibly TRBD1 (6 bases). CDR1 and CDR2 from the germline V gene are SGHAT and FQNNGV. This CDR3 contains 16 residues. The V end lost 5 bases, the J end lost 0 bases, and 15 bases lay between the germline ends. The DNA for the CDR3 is TGTGCCAGCAGCCTGACCGGGACAACTAGCACAGATACGCAGTATTTT. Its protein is CASSLTGTTSTDTQYF.

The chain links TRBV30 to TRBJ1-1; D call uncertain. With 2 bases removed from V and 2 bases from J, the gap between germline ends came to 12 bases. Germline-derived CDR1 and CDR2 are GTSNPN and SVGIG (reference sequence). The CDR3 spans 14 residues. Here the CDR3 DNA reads TGTGCCTGGAGTCCCGGACTTTATAACACTGAAGCTTTCTTT. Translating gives CAWSPGLYNTEAFF.

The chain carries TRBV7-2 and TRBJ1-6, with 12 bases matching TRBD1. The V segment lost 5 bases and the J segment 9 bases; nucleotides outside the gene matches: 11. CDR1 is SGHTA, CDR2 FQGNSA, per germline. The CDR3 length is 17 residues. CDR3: CASSLPTGTGGGSPLHF. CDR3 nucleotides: TGTGCCAGCAGCCTACCTACCGGGACAGGGGGCGGTTCACCCCTCCACTTT.

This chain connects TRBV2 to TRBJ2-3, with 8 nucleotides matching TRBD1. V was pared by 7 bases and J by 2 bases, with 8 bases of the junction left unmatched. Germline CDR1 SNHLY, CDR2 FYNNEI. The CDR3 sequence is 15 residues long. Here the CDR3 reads CASNKGQGNTDTQYF. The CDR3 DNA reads TGTGCCAGCAACAAAGGACAGGGCAACACAGATACGCAGTATTTT.

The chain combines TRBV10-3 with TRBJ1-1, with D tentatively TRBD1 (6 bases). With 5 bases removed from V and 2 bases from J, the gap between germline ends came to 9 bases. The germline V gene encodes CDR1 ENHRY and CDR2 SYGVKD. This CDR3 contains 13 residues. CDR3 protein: CAISRTDNTEAFF. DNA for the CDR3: TGTGCCATCAGTAGGACAGACAACACTGAAGCTTTCTTT.

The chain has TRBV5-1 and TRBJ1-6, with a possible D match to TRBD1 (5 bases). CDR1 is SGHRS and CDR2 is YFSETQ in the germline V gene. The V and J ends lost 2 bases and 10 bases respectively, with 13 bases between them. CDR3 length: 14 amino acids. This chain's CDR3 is CASSLGADFSPLHF. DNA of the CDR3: TGCGCCAGCAGCTTAGGGGCAGACTTCTCACCCCTCCACTTT.

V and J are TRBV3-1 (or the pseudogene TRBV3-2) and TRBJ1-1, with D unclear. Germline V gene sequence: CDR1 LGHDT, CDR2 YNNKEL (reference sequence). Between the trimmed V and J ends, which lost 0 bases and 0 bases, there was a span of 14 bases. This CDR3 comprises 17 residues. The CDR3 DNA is TGTGCCAGCAGCCAAGAGATATTGGCGGGGATGAACACTGAAGCTTTCTTT. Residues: CASSQEILAGMNTEAFF.

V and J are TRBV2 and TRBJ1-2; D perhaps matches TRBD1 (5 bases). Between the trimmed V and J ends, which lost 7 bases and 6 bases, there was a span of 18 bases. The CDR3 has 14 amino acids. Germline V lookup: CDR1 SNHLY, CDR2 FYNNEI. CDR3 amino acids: CASKGFRAGDGYTF. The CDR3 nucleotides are TGTGCCAGCAAGGGGTTTAGGGCAGGCGATGGCTACACCTTC.

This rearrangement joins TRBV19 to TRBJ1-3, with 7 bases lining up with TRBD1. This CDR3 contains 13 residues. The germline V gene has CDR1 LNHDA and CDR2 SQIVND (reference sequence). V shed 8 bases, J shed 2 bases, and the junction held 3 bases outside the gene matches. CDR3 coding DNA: TGTGCCAGTTCAGGGACAGCTGGAAACACCATATATTTT. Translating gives CASSGTAGNTIYF.

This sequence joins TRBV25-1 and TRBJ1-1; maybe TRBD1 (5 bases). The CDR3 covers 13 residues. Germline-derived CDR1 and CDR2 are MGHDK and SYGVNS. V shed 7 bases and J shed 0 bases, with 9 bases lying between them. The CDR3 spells CASTRGLNTEAFF. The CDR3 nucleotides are TGTGCCAGCACCCGGGGGTTGAACACTGAAGCTTTCTTT.

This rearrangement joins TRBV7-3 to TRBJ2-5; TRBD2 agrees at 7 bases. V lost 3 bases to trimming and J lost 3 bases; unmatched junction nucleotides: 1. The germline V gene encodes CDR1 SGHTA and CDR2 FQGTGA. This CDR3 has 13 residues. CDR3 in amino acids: CASSFLAEETQYF. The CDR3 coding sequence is TGTGCCAGCAGCTTTCTAGCGGAAGAGACCCAGTACTTC.

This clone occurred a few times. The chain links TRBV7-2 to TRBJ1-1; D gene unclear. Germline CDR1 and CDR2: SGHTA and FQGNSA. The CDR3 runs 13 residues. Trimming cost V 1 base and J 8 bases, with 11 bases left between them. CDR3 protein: CASSLDTSLEAFF. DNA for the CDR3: TGTGCCAGCAGCTTAGATACCAGTTTAGAAGCTTTCTTT.

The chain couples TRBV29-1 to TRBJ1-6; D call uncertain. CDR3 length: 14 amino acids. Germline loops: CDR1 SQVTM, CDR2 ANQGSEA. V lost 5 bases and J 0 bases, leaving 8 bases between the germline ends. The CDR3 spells CSVREGSYNSPLHF. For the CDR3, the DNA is TGCAGCGTTCGGGAAGGCTCCTATAATTCACCCCTCCACTTT.

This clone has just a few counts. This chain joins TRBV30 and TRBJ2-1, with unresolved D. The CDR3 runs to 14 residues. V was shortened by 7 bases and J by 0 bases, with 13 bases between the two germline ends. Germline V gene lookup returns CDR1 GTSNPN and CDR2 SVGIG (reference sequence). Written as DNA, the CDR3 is TGTGCCTTCTCCCCCACGGTCTCCTACAATGAGCAGTTCTTC. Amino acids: CAFSPTVSYNEQFF. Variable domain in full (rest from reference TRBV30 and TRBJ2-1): SQTIHQWPATLVQPVGSPLSLECTVEGTSNPNLYWYRQAAGRGLQLLFYSVGIGQISSEVPQNLSASRPQDRQFILSSKKLLLSDSGFYLCAFSPTVSYNEQFFGPGTRLTVL.

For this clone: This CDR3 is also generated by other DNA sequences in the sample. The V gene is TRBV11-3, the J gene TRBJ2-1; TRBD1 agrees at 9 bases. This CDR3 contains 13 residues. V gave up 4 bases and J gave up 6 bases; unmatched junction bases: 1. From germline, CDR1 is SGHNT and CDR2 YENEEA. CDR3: CASSSDRGNEQFF. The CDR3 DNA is TGTGCCAGCAGCTCGGACAGGGGCAATGAGCAGTTCTTC.

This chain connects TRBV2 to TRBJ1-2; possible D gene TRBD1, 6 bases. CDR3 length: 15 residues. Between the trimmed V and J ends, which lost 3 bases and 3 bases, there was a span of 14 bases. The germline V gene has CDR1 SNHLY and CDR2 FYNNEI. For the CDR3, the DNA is TGTGCCAGCAGTGACCCCCCGGGGGGCGACTATGGCTACACCTTC. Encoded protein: CASSDPPGGDYGYTF.

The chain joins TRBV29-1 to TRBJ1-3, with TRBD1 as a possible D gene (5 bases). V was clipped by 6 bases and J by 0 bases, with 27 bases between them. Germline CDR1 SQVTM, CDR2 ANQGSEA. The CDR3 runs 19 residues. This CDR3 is CSVLLTDSGLTTSGNTIYF. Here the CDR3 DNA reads TGCAGCGTCCTCCTAACAGACTCGGGACTTACTACCTCTGGAAACACCATATATTTT.

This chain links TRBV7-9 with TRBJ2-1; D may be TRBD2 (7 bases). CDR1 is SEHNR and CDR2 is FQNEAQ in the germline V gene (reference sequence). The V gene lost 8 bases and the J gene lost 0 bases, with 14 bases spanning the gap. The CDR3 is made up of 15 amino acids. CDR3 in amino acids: CASRGGGSSYNEQFF. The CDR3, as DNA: TGTGCCAGCCGGGGAGGGGGGAGCTCCTACAATGAGCAGTTCTTC. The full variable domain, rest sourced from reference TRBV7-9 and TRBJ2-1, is DTGVSQNPRHKITKRGQNVTFRCDPISEHNRLYWYRQTLGQGPEFLTYFQNEAQLEKSRLLSDRFSAERPKGSFSTLEIQRTEQGDSAMYLCASRGGGSSYNEQFFGPGTRLTVL.